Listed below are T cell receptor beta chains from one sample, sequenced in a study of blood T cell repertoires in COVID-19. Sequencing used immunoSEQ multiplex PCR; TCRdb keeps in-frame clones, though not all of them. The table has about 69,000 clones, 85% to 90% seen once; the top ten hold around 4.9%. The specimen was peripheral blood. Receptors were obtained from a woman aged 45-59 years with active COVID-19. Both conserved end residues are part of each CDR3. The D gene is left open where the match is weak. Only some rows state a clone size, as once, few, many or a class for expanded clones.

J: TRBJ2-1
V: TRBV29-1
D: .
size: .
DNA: TGCAGCGTCGCCGGGACCTACAATGAGCAGTTCTTC
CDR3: CSVAGTYNEQFF

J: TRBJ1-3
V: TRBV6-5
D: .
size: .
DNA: TGTGCCACCACGGGAGCGAACACCATATATTTT
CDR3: CATTGANTIYF

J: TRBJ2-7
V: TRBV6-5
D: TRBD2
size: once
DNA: TGTGCCAGCAGTCCCGGGACTAGCGGGACCTACGAGCAGTACTTC
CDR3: CASSPGTSGTYEQYF

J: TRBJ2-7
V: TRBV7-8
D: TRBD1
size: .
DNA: TGTGCCAGCAGCCGGACAGGGGCCGCGACAGCCTACGAGCAGTACTTC
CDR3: CASSRTGAATAYEQYF

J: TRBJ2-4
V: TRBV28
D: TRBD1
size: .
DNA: TGTGCCAGCAGTCCCCAAAAACAGGGGTTAAACATTCAGTACTTC
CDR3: CASSPQKQGLNIQYF

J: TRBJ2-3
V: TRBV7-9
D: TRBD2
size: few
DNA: TGTGCCAGCAGTGGGGAGGGGAGCACAGATACGCAGTATTTT
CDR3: CASSGEGSTDTQYF

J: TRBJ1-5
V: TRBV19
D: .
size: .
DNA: TGTGCCAGTAGTATACGGGCAGGGATCTCGAATAGCAATCAGCCCCAGCATTTT
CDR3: CASSIRAGISNSNQPQHF

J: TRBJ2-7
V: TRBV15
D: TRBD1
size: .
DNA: TGTGCCACCAGCAGAGATAGGACAGGGCCTTTCTACGAGCAGTACTTC
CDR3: CATSRDRTGPFYEQYF

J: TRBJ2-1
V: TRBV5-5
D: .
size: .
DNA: TGTGCCAGCAGCTTGCGACTGACCAACAATGAGCAGTTCTTC
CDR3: CASSLRLTNNEQFF

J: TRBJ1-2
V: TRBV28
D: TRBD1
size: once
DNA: TGTGCCAGCAGCTTCACGGACAGGGTGATGGGGGATGGCTACACCTTC
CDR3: CASSFTDRVMGDGYTF

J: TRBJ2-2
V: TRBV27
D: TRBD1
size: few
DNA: TGTGCCAGCAGCCGAATCCAGGGGGCCCCCGGGGAGCTGTTTTTT
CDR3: CASSRIQGAPGELFF

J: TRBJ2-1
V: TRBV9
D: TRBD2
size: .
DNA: TGTGCCAGCAGCCCCACGGGCGGGCGGGAGGGCCTAAATGAGCAGTTCTTC
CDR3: CASSPTGGREGLNEQFF

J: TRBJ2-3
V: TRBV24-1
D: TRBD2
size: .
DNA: TGTGCCACCAGTAGCGGGGATTACACAGATACGCAGTATTTT
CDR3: CATSSGDYTDTQYF

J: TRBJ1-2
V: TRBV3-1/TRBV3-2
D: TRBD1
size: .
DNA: TGTGCCGTCTCGACAGGGGCCTATGGCTACACCTTC
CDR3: CAVSTGAYGYTF

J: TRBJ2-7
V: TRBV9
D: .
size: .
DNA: TGTGCCAGCAGCATCGACTGGCGGGGAGCCTACGAGCAGTACTTC
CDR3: CASSIDWRGAYEQYF

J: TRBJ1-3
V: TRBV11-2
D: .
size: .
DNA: TGTGCCAGCAGCTTACTCCCCGGGGGGGGTCTACTTGGAAACACCATATATTTT
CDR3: CASSLLPGGGLLGNTIYF

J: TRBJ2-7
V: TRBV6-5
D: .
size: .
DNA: TGTGCCAGCACTAGGGGGTACAATTCCTACGAGCAGTACTTC
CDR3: CASTRGYNSYEQYF

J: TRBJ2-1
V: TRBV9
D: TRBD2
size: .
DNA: TGTGCCAGCAGCGCTTCCAGGACTAGCGGGTCCAATGAGCAGTTCTTC
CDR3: CASSASRTSGSNEQFF

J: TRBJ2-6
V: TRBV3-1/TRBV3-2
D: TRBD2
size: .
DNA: TGTGCCAGCAGCCAATACTCCCTTAGCGGGAGATCCCCCTCTGGGGCCAACGTCCTGACTTTC
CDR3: CASSQYSLSGRSPSGANVLTF

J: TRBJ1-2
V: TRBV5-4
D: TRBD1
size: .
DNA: TGTGCCAGCAGCTTGGAGGGGGCTTATGGCTACACCTTC
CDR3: CASSLEGAYGYTF

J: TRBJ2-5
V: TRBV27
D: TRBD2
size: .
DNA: TGTGCCAGCAGTTTACTAGCGGAAGAGACCCAGTACTTC
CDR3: CASSLLAEETQYF

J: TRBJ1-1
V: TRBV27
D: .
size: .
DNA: TGTGCCAGCAGTTTAGGCGGTCGGGGGAACACTGAAGCTTTCTTT
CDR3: CASSLGGRGNTEAFF

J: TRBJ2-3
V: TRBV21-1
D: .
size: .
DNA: TGTGCCAGCAGCAAAGGTAATCTCCTAGCGGAACTCACAGATACGCAGTATTTT
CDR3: CASSKGNLLAELTDTQYF

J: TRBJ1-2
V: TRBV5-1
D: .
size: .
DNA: TGCGCCAGCAGCTTGTGGCCAGGGGTTTATGGCTACACCTTC
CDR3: CASSLWPGVYGYTF

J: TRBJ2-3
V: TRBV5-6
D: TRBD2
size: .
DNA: TGTGCCAGCAGCGGCATGACTAGCGGGAGCACAGATACGCAGTATTTT
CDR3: CASSGMTSGSTDTQYF

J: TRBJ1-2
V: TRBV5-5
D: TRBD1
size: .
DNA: TGTGCCAGCAGCTTGGCCAGTTGGGACAGGGGCTATGGCTACACCTTC
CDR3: CASSLASWDRGYGYTF

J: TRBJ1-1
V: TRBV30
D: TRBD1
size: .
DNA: TGTGCCTGGAGCTGGACAGGGAACACTGAAGCTTTCTTT
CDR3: CAWSWTGNTEAFF

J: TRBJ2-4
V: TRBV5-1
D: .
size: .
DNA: TGCGCCAGCAGTCCCGCATCGGGGATAAACATTCAGTACTTC
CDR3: CASSPASGINIQYF

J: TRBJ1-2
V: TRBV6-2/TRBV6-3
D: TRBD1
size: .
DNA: TGTGCCAGCAGTTGGCCGCAGGGCCAGGGGGACTATGGCTACACCTTC
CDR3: CASSWPQGQGDYGYTF

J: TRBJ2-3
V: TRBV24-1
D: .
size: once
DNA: TGTGCCACCAGTGATTTGCGGGGAACTAGCACAGATACGCAGTATTTT
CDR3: CATSDLRGTSTDTQYF

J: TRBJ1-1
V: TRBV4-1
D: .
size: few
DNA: TGCGCCAGCAGCCAACTGGACATGGGGTTCACGAACACTGAAGCTTTCTTT
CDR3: CASSQLDMGFTNTEAFF

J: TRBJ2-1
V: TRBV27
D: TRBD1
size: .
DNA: TGTGCCAGCAGTTTATTTGCCGGACAGGGGCCCAATGAGCAGTTCTTC
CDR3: CASSLFAGQGPNEQFF

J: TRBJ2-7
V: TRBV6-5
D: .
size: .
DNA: TGTGCCAGCAGCTCCGTGGACAGCTACGAGCAGTACTTC
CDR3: CASSSVDSYEQYF

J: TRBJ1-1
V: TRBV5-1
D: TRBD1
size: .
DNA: TGCGCCAGCAGGACAGGGTCTATGACTGAAGCTTTCTTT
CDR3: CASRTGSMTEAFF

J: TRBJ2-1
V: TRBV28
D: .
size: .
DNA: TGTGCCAGCAGTCTACCAAATAGTGAGAATGAGCAGTTCTTC
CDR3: CASSLPNSENEQFF

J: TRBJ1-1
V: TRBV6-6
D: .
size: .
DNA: TGTGCCAGCAGTTACTCGATCGCCGCAGGGAACACTGAAGCTTTCTTT
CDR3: CASSYSIAAGNTEAFF

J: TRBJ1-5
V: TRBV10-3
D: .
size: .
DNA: TGTGCCATCAGAAGCGACAGTGCCAATCAGCCCCAGCATTTT
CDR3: CAIRSDSANQPQHF

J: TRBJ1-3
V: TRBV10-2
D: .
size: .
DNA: TGCGCCAGCAGTGAGTCGAGTGTGCAGGGGCGAAACACCATATATTTT
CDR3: CASSESSVQGRNTIYF

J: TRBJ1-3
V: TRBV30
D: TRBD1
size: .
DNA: TGTGCCTGGAGTGTTGAGGGACAGCCGAGAAACACCATATATTTT
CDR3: CAWSVEGQPRNTIYF

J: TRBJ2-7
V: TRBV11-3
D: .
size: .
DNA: TGTGCCAGCAGCTTAGGCAGGGTGAGCTACGAGCAGTACTTC
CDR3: CASSLGRVSYEQYF

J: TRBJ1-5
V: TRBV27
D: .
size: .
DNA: TGTGCCAGCAGTTTAAGGGCAGGGGACACGTATCAGCCCCAGCATTTT
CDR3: CASSLRAGDTYQPQHF

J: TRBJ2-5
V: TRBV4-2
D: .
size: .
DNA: TGTGCCAGCAGCCAAGTCAGCGGAATCCAAGAGACCCAGTACTTC
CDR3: CASSQVSGIQETQYF

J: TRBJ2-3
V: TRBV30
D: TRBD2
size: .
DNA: TGTGCCTGGAGCTGGACTAGCGGGAGGGTTGGCACAGATACGCAGTATTTT
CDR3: CAWSWTSGRVGTDTQYF

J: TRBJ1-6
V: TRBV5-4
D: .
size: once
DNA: TGTGCCAGCAGTTCAAATAATTCACCCCTCCACTTT
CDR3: CASSSNNSPLHF

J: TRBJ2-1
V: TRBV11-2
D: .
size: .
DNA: TGTGCCAGCAGTTCAAGGGTAGCGGAGAGGCAGTTCTTC
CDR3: CASSSRVAERQFF

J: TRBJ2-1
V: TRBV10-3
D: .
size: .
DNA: TGTGCCATCAGTGAGTCAGGGAGCCTAGCGTCTTCCTACAATGAGCAGTTCTTC
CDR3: CAISESGSLASSYNEQFF

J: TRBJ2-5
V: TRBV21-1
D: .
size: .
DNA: TGTGCCAGCAGCAAAGCCTATCCCGGGACAGGGGTCGGTGAGACCCAGTACTTC
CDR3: CASSKAYPGTGVGETQYF

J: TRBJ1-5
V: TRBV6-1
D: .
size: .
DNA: TGTGCCAGCAGTGAAGCAGGGGGTGGCCAGCCCCAGCATTTT
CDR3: CASSEAGGGQPQHF

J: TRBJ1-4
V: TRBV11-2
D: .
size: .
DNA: TGTGCCAGCAGCTTAGAGGGAGGGAAAGCAACTAATGAAAAACTGTTTTTT
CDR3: CASSLEGGKATNEKLFF

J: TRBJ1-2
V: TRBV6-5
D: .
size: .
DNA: TGTGCCAGCAGCAATCCCCGGGGGAGTTATGGCTACACCTTC
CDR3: CASSNPRGSYGYTF

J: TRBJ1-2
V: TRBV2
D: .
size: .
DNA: TGTGCCAGCAGTGAAGTTCCGGGTCGTGGAGGCTACACCTTC
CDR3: CASSEVPGRGGYTF

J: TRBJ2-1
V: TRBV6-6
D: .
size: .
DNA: TGTGCCAGCACTGCAGCGGACGGGTCATCTCGGAATGAGCAGTTCTTC
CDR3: CASTAADGSSRNEQFF

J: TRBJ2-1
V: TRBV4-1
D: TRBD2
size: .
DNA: TGCGCCAGCAGCCAAATATCTTCGGGACTAGGTAATTTGGGTGAGCAGTTCTTC
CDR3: CASSQISSGLGNLGEQFF

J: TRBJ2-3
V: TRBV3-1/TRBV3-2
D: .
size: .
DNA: TGTGCCAGCAGCCTGAGAGGGACTTTTACCACAGATACGCAGTATTTT
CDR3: CASSLRGTFTTDTQYF

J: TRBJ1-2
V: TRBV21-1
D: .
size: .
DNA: TGTGCCAGCAGCGTCGAAACAGGGTGTGACTATGGCTACACCTTC
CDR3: CASSVETGCDYGYTF

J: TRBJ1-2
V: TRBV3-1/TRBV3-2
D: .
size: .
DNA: TGTGCCAGCAGCCCTACACTAGCTAACTATGGCTACACCTTC
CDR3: CASSPTLANYGYTF

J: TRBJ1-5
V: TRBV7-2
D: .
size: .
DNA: TGTGCCAGCAGCCCACCAAATACAGGGTTCGGCAATCAGCCCCAGCATTTT
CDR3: CASSPPNTGFGNQPQHF